Shown below are 30 T cell receptor beta chains from a single sample sequenced in a study of blood T cell repertoires in COVID-19. Repertoires were generated with immunoSEQ multiplex PCR, while TCRdb's copy carries only in-frame clones and drops some. Of 90,000 or so clones listed, 86% are singletons. The sequenced sample was peripheral blood. These receptor sequences come from a man in his sixties with acute or convalescent COVID-19.

V and J are TRBV27 and TRBJ2-2; TRBD2 matches at 9 bases. Trimming took 3 bases from V and 7 from J; bases not matched to a gene: 6. The germline V gene has CDR1 MNHEY and CDR2 SMNVEV (reference sequence). This CDR3 has 15 residues. CDR3 coding DNA: TGTGCCAGCAGTTTGAGCGGGAGGAATAACGGGGAGCTGTTTTTT. Protein: CASSLSGRNNGELFF.

The chain uses TRBV7-8 and TRBJ1-5, with a tentative D call TRBD1 (6 bases). This CDR3 has 15 amino acids. The V end was cut by 5 bases, the J end by 0 bases, with 11 bases between. In germline, CDR1 is SGHVS, CDR2 FQNEAQ. CDR3 residues: CASSPGGHSNQPQHF. For the CDR3, the DNA is TGTGCCAGCAGCCCGGGGGGACATAGCAATCAGCCCCAGCATTTT.

The chain joins TRBV12-3 or TRBV12-4 to TRBJ1-2; D may be TRBD1 (5 bases). The V end was cut by 6 bases, the J end by 8 bases, with 10 bases between. This CDR3 has 11 amino acids. In DNA form, the CDR3 reads TGTGCCAGCAGCTATACAGGAGGCTACACCTTC. Protein: CASSYTGGYTF.

The chain couples TRBV2 to TRBJ1-2, with 7 bases fitting TRBD1. With 3 bases clipped from V and 4 bases from J, the junction kept 5 bases outside the gene matches. Germline V gene lookup returns CDR1 SNHLY and CDR2 FYNNEI. The CDR3 is made up of 14 amino acids. CDR3 DNA: TGTGCCAGCAGTGACCAGACAGGGCTCTATGGCTACACCTTC. This gives the protein CASSDQTGLYGYTF.

The genes are TRBV20-1 and TRBJ1-5; D not resolved. The V end was cut by 3 bases, the J end by 7 bases, with 22 bases between. Germline V gene sequence: CDR1 DFQATT, CDR2 SNEGSKA (reference sequence). The CDR3 extends over 16 amino acids. DNA of the CDR3: TGCAGTGCTAGTGTCTCGGCCAGGTCGGGCGGGCAGCCCCAGCATTTT. Its translation is CSASVSARSGGQPQHF.

The chain uses TRBV21-1 and TRBJ2-7; the table's D call of TRBD1 was not tested on the DNA. TRBV21-1 is shown as a pseudogene. The length of the CDR3 is 10 residues. CDR3: CASTTYEQYF. CDR3 nucleotides: TGTGCCAGCACCACCTACGAGCAGTACTTC.

The chain employs TRBV29-1 and TRBJ2-2; D may be TRBD1 (6 bases). V was pared by 2 bases and J by 6 bases, with 16 bases between. The germline CDR1 and CDR2 sequences are SQVTM and ANQGSEA. The CDR3 extends over 15 amino acids. CDR3 sequence: CSVELGGRVSGELFF. In DNA form, the CDR3 reads TGCAGCGTTGAACTAGGGGGTAGAGTCTCCGGGGAGCTGTTTTTT.

The rearrangement joins TRBV7-8 to TRBJ1-6; 10 nucleotides agree with TRBD1. Germline loops: CDR1 SGHVS, CDR2 FQNEAQ. The CDR3 has 16 residues. V trimming: 5 bases; J trimming: 7 bases; junction bases outside the gene matches: 8. The CDR3 here is CASSLGQGLLNSPLHF. The CDR3, as DNA: TGTGCCAGCAGCCTGGGACAGGGGCTACTAAATTCACCCCTCCACTTT. The full variable domain, in which reference TRBV7-8 and TRBJ1-6 provide the parts outside the CDR3, is GAGVSQSPRYKVAKRGQDVALRCDPISGHVSLFWYQQALGQGPEFLTYFQNEAQLDKSGLPSDRFFAERPEGSVSTLKIQRTQQEDSAVYLCASSLGQGLLNSPLHFGNGTRLTVT.

The chain links TRBV7-9 to TRBJ1-2; D is undetermined. Per the germline V gene, CDR1 is SEHNR and CDR2 is FQNEAQ (reference sequence). The ends were cut back, 4 bases at V and 7 bases at J, with 19 bases in the middle. This CDR3 region has 15 residues. CDR3 residues: CASSSAGGIAFGYTF. CDR3 DNA sequence: TGTGCCAGCAGCTCCGCGGGTGGGATAGCATTTGGCTACACCTTC.

The CDR3 protein is CASSFRLGSYNEQFF. The CDR3 region has the DNA TGTGCCAGCAGCTTTCGACTTGGGAGCTACAATGAGCAGTTCTTC. This chain connects TRBV5-4 to TRBJ2-1; tentative D call: TRBD2 (5 bases). Germline CDR1 and CDR2: SGHNT and YYREEE (reference sequence). This CDR3 region has 15 residues. Trimming pared 2 bases from V and 3 bases from J, leaving 12 bases between.

The J gene is TRBJ2-5, the V gene TRBV3-1 (or the pseudogene TRBV3-2); 7 nucleotides line up with TRBD2. CDR1 is LGHDT, CDR2 YNNKEL, per germline (reference sequence). V lost 4 bases and J lost 7; bases outside the gene matches: 9. The CDR3 totals 14 residues. The chain's CDR3 is CASSPGLVTGTQYF. The CDR3 nucleotides are TGTGCCAGCAGCCCCGGACTAGTTACCGGGACCCAGTACTTC.

The V and J genes are TRBV19 and TRBJ1-1; 7 bases match TRBD1. Germline CDR1 LNHDA, CDR2 SQIVND (reference sequence). J was trimmed by 4 bases and V by 6 bases; bases with no gene match: 11. The CDR3 has 15 residues. For the CDR3, the DNA is TGTGCCAGTAGGCATGACAGGGATCGGGGCACTGAAGCTTTCTTT. As protein: CASRHDRDRGTEAFF. The entire variable domain, with the rest obtained from reference TRBV19 and TRBJ1-1, is as follows: DGGITQSPKYLFRKEGQNVTLSCEQNLNHDAMYWYRQDPGQGLRLIYYSQIVNDFQKGDIAEGYSVSREKKESFPLTVTSAQKNPTAFYLCASRHDRDRGTEAFFGQGTRLTVV.

This chain connects TRBV5-6 to TRBJ1-2; 7 positions agree with TRBD1. The CDR3 consists of 14 residues. The germline V gene encodes CDR1 SGHDT and CDR2 YYEEEE. V lost 2 bases and J lost 4; bases outside the gene matches: 5. The chain's CDR3 is CASSFLGTVYGYTF. DNA of the CDR3: TGTGCCAGCAGCTTCCTCGGGACAGTCTATGGCTACACCTTC.

CDR3 loop: CATSPSTRPRGGNTIYF. CDR3 DNA: TGTGCCACCAGCCCATCGACGCGACCTCGAGGTGGAAACACCATATATTTT. The chain uses TRBV15 and TRBJ1-3, with D unclear. Germline V lookup: CDR1 LNHNV, CDR2 YYDKDF (reference sequence). The CDR3 spans 17 residues. V gave up 5 bases and J gave up 3 bases, with 20 bases separating them.

As for this clone: This specimen includes other DNA sequences encoding the same CDR3. J is TRBJ2-7 and V is TRBV21-1; the DNA was not used to check the table's D call, TRBD2. TRBV21-1 is deemed a pseudogene. The length of the CDR3 is 14 residues. CDR3 protein: CASSLGGGRDEQYF. The CDR3, as DNA: TGTGCCAGCAGCTTAGGGGGGGGGCGGGACGAGCAGTACTTC.

This clone has just a few counts. The V call is TRBV7-2, the J call TRBJ2-7; a weak D match, TRBD1 (6 bases). The CDR3 loop spans 14 amino acids. The V end was cut by 2 bases, the J end by 3 bases, with 11 bases between. Germline CDR1 and CDR2: SGHTA and FQGNSA. The DNA for the CDR3 is TGTGCCAGCAGCTTAACTGGGGGCCTCTACGAGCAGTACTTC. Protein sequence: CASSLTGGLYEQYF. Full variable domain (rest looked up from reference TRBV7-2 and TRBJ2-7): GAGVSQSPSNKVTEKGKDVELRCDPISGHTALYWYRQSLGQGLEFLIYFQGNSAPDKSGLPSDRFSAERTGGSVSTLTIQRTQQEDSAVYLCASSLTGGLYEQYFGPGTRLTVT.

Written as DNA, the CDR3 is TGTGCTAGTGGTTTGGCGGACAGGAATTCACCCCTCCACTTT. Translating gives CASGLADRNSPLHF. The rearrangement uses TRBV12-5 and TRBJ1-6; 7 nucleotides line up with TRBD1. The CDR3 loop spans 14 amino acids. Germline loops: CDR1 LGHNT, CDR2 FRNRAP. V shed 1 base, J shed 7 bases, and the junction held 1 base outside the gene matches.

The chain has TRBV5-4 and TRBJ1-1, with 7 positions matching TRBD1. The germline V gene has CDR1 SGHNT and CDR2 YYREEE (reference sequence). This CDR3 has 14 amino acids. V gave up 2 bases and J gave up 4 bases; unmatched junction bases: 5. In DNA, the CDR3 is TGTGCCAGCAGCTTAGGGGGCGCGCTCACTGAAGCTTTCTTT. It yields the protein CASSLGGALTEAFF. Filled out from reference TRBV5-4 and TRBJ1-1, the complete variable domain reads ETGVTQSPTHLIKTRGQQVTLRCSSQSGHNTVSWYQQALGQGPQFIFQYYREEENGRGNFPPRFSGLQFPNYSSELNVNALELDDSALYLCASSLGGALTEAFFGQGTRLTVV.

The CDR3 is CASSLFGREKSADTQYF. The DNA of the CDR3 is TGTGCCAGCAGCTTGTTTGGCCGGGAAAAAAGCGCAGATACGCAGTATTTT. The V and J genes are TRBV5-6 and TRBJ2-3, with TRBD2 as a possible D gene (5 bases). Germline V lookup: CDR1 SGHDT, CDR2 YYEEEE. There are 17 residues in the CDR3. Trimming took 1 base from V and 4 from J, leaving 19 bases between them.

Regarding this clone: This CDR3 is also generated by other DNA sequences in the sample. V and J are TRBV5-1 and TRBJ2-3, with D perhaps matching TRBD1 (5 bases). V was shortened by 0 bases and J by 0 bases, with 8 bases between the two germline ends. The CDR3 covers 15 residues. The germline V gene has CDR1 SGHRS and CDR2 YFSETQ. The CDR3 nucleotides are TGCGCCAGCAGCTTGGTTGGGGCCAGCACAGATACGCAGTATTTT. Translating it yields CASSLVGASTDTQYF.

The J gene is TRBJ2-5, the V gene TRBV12-5; 12 positions match TRBD2. Germline V gene sequence: CDR1 LGHNT, CDR2 FRNRAP. This CDR3 contains 15 residues. V dropped 1 base and J dropped 5; count of bases not matched to a gene: 2. CDR3 residues: CASGLASGRGETQYF. In DNA, the CDR3 is TGTGCTAGTGGTTTGGCTAGCGGGAGGGGGGAGACCCAGTACTTC.

This clone came up a few times. This chain links TRBV2 with TRBJ1-1, with 10 bases that match TRBD1. The V gene's germline CDR1 is SNHLY and CDR2 FYNNEI. The CDR3 has 15 amino acids. With V trimmed by 6 bases and J by 11 bases, 15 bases remained unmatched. Written as DNA, the CDR3 is TGTGCCAGCAGCCGGGGACAGGGGATTACGGAGAGTGCTTTCTTT. It translates to CASSRGQGITESAFF.

The rearrangement joins TRBV30 to TRBJ2-1; D is unclear. Germline lookup yields CDR1 GTSNPN and CDR2 SVGIG (reference sequence). CDR3 size: 11 residues. V was clipped by 2 bases and J by 5 bases, with 4 bases between them. The CDR3 is CAWSPDNEQFF. The CDR3 DNA is TGTGCCTGGAGTCCAGACAATGAGCAGTTCTTC.

In its sample, this clone was seen a few times. The chain uses TRBV3-1 (or the pseudogene TRBV3-2) and TRBJ2-2; 8 nucleotides match TRBD1. The CDR3 covers 16 residues. Germline CDR1 is LGHDT and CDR2 is YNNKEL (reference sequence). Trimming at V came to 1 base and at J to 4 bases, leaving 5 bases not matched to a gene. The CDR3 coding sequence is TGTGCCAGCAGCCAAGTCGGACAGGGAAGCACCGGGGAGCTGTTTTTT. Translating it yields CASSQVGQGSTGELFF.

The chain combines TRBV24-1 with TRBJ2-7; TRBD1 aligns across 9 bases. This CDR3 is built from 15 residues. Germline V gives CDR1 KGHDR, CDR2 SFDVKD. With 0 bases clipped from V and 4 bases from J, the junction kept 3 bases outside the gene matches. CDR3 loop: CATSDLTGGMYEQYF. The CDR3 DNA is TGTGCCACCAGTGATTTGACAGGGGGCATGTACGAGCAGTACTTC.

The rearrangement uses TRBV20-1 and TRBJ2-1; 7 bases are shared with TRBD2. The V gene's germline CDR1 is DFQATT and CDR2 SNEGSKA (reference sequence). This CDR3 contains 13 residues. With V trimmed by 3 bases and J by 3 bases, 2 bases remained unmatched. This chain's CDR3 is CSASASGYNEQFF. The CDR3 coding sequence is TGCAGTGCTAGTGCTAGCGGCTACAATGAGCAGTTCTTC.

The chain joins TRBV5-1 to TRBJ1-1; 7 bases line up with TRBD1. This CDR3 is 15 amino acids long. Germline assignment: CDR1 SGHRS and CDR2 YFSETQ. The trim removed 3 bases at V and 1 base at J, leaving 6 bases unmatched. The CDR3 DNA reads TGCGCCAGCAGCTCCGCCGGGACAGCGAACACTGAAGCTTTCTTT. It yields the protein CASSSAGTANTEAFF.

The V and J genes are TRBV6-2 or TRBV6-3 and TRBJ2-3; 9 nucleotides agree with TRBD1. Germline lookup yields CDR1 MNHEY and CDR2 SVGEGT. The CDR3 length is 14 residues. V trimming: 6 bases; J trimming: 5 bases; junction bases outside the gene matches: 6. CDR3 in DNA: TGTGCCAGCAGATACAGGGGGCGGGGAGATACGCAGTATTTT. Encoded protein: CASRYRGRGDTQYF.

The rearrangement joins TRBV30 to TRBJ1-1, with D perhaps TRBD1 (5 bases). Germline CDR1 and CDR2: GTSNPN and SVGIG (reference sequence). Trimming shortened V by 4 bases and J by 1 base, and 10 bases separated the two germline ends. The CDR3 extends over 13 amino acids. CDR3 sequence reads: CAWTSQANTEAFF. For the CDR3, the DNA is TGTGCCTGGACTTCACAGGCGAACACTGAAGCTTTCTTT. Full variable domain (rest looked up from reference TRBV30 and TRBJ1-1): SQTIHQWPATLVQPVGSPLSLECTVEGTSNPNLYWYRQAAGRGLQLLFYSVGIGQISSEVPQNLSASRPQDRQFILSSKKLLLSDSGFYLCAWTSQANTEAFFGQGTRLTVV.

J is TRBJ1-2 and V is TRBV4-3, with 8 nucleotides matching TRBD1. V trimming: 0 bases; J trimming: 7 bases; junction bases outside the gene matches: 4. The CDR3 extends over 14 amino acids. Germline lookup yields CDR1 LGHNA and CDR2 YSLEER. CDR3 sequence reads: CASSQDRGRGGYTF. CDR3 sequence (DNA): TGCGCCAGCAGCCAAGACAGGGGGCGCGGTGGCTACACCTTC.